This T cell receptor (beta chain) was recovered during a study of blood T cell repertoires in COVID-19 (dated by TCRdb to the early 2020s). Regarding the research as a whole: The collaborator samples originated in the United States, Italy and Spain and spanned the acute and convalescent phases of COVID-19. The prospective study material was composed of cDNA or gDNA derived from T cells, B-cell-depleted T cells, or PBMCs. The repertoires were released in a freely available public database intended as a resource for research on the immune response to SARS-CoV-2. Samples came from the ongoing ImmuneRACE study (first 160 participants) plus 1,254 subjects from 6 global collaborators. Sample metadata almost always included a de-identified subject ID, COVID-19 status, age in years and sex. The dataset comprised deeply sampled blood TCRbeta repertoires from subjects exposed to, actively infected with, or recovered from COVID-19. Where available, HLA class I and class II types were obtained from metadata supplied by the sample provider rather than from assay-based typing.

Taken from the germline V gene, the CDR1 and CDR2 loops are SGHAT and FQNNGV. The CDR3 numbers 15 residues from cysteine through phenylalanine. The sequence is cut down to CDR3 DNA, 45 bases in frame from base 1. At the junction V is shortened by 1 base and J by 3 bases, with 13 bases in between. In the prospective study, participants were about 18 to 90 years old, resided in 24 geographic areas of the United States, and were enrolled through a virtual design. To assign participants to cohorts, the prospective study relied on clinical history that participants themselves reported in a screening survey and a study questionnaire. Mobile phlebotomists in the prospective study collected whole blood, serum and a nasopharyngeal or oropharyngeal swab from every participant. Over a roughly 2-month period, participants in the prospective study had the option of providing additional blood draws and questionnaires. Before DNA extraction, prospective study blood samples were shipped either frozen or at room temperature.

TCRbeta CDR3 regions were amplified from genomic DNA by means of the immunoSEQ Assay, a bias-controlled multiplex PCR. Regarding the original processing steps: The number of nucleated cells in each sample was estimated by amplification of reference gene primers within the assay. Sequence reads were collapsed and filtered to measure the absolute abundance of every unique TCRbeta CDR3 rearrangement. For each sample, productive Simpson clonality was calculated as the square root of Simpson's diversity index over productive rearrangements. What TCRdb holds here is the immuneACCESS table cut down to in-frame rearrangements. Part of the clones is not present; checked against another copy, under half of the missing clones reflect an unresolved V gene, and the others are unexplained. Clonal size and the V and J genes are those of that table, whereas D and trimming came from the DNA. Within this sample are over 200,000 clones, with about 87% of them counted one time only. Of the sample, 2% to 2.5% is held by the ten largest clones.

About this clone itself: Its antigen is still unknown. No base quality information exists; no much larger clone differs at one position.

Overall study results and their limits: How much clinical and demographic metadata was included differed by source and by participant, and the metadata was provided uncurated.

The receptor was derived from a woman aged 40 to 50 with acute COVID-19. The specimen sequenced was PBMCs or T cells enriched from blood (not recorded which). The chain is made from TRBV11-2 and TRBJ2-7; the D segment cannot be called with confidence. The DNA sequence is as follows: TGTGCCAGCAGCTTAGCTGGTGGGCTCGGCTACGAGCAGTACTTC. This is translated as CASSLAGGLGYEQYF.